Following are 13 T cell receptor beta chains from one sample sequenced in a study of regulatory T cells in long-lasting Graves disease. To make TCR beta libraries, researchers used iRepertoire HTBI primers and Arm-PCR of CDR3 regions. TCRdb redid the calling of the multiplex PCR reads with MiXCR, one entry per CDR3 protein. The data contain a few hundred thousand distinct CDR3 sequences, around 15% of them singletons. As to time point: newly diagnosed GD, antithyroid drugs for less than 3 months. Extracted RNA from PBMCs served as the source of the TCR library. This sample also belongs to another study, concerning T cells in Graves' hyperthyroidism and ophthalmopathy.

The sample consisted of peripheral blood mononuclear cells (PBMCs), taken at new diagnosis, from a patient treated with antithyroid drugs. The receptors were sampled from a woman in her forties or fifties with Graves disease.

This clonotype has at least ten counts. The chain employs TRBV3-1 and TRBJ2-7; D ambiguous. The CDR3 consists of 15 residues. Between the trimmed V and J ends, which lost 0 bases and 0 bases, there was a span of 9 bases. CDR1 is LGHDT and CDR2 is YNNKEL in the germline V gene (reference sequence). Here the CDR3 DNA reads TGTGCCAGCAGCCAAGACGGAGCCTCCTCCTACGAGCAGTACTTC. Protein sequence: CASSQDGASSYEQYF.

As concerns this clonotype: This clone may be a read error of a much larger clone one base away. This sequence joins TRBV7-9 and TRBJ2-3; perhaps TRBD2 as D (5 bases). The germline V gene has CDR1 SEHNR and CDR2 FQNEAQ (reference sequence). V was clipped by 5 bases and J by 3 bases, with 18 bases between them. This CDR3 is 16 amino acids long. The CDR3, as DNA: TGTGCCAGCAGCCTGCGGGCTAGCACGGAAACAGATACGCAGTATTTT. It encodes CASSLRASTETDTQYF.

On this clonotype itself: A far larger clone is one nucleotide away, so this likely arose from a read error. The rearrangement joins TRBV28 to TRBJ2-1; 9 bases fit TRBD1. V lost 4 bases, J lost 13 bases, and 23 bases stayed unmatched. The CDR3 extends over 18 amino acids. Germline V gene lookup returns CDR1 MDHEN and CDR2 SYDVKM. The CDR3 DNA reads TGTGCCAGCAGTTCCTCTCAGGACAGGGGAGGGTTGTTAGAGACCCAGTTCTTC. Amino acid sequence: CASSSSQDRGGLLETQFF.

A word on this clonotype: An end of the junction does not agree with germline; a read error may underlie this. The V call is TRBV27, the J call TRBJ2-7; TRBD1 agrees at 12 bases. This CDR3 region has 16 residues. CDR1 and CDR2 (germline): MNHEY, SMNVEV (reference sequence). CDR3 in DNA: TGTGCCAGCAGTTTACCCTTACCCGGGACAGGGGGCTATCTGGACTTC. Protein: CASSLPLPGTGGYLDF.

In its sample, this clonotype was seen a few times. J is TRBJ1-4 and V is TRBV4-1, with D unresolved. The germline gives CDR1 MGHRA, CDR2 YSYEKL. This CDR3 has 16 residues. V was pared by 1 base and J by 0 bases, with 9 bases between. The CDR3 protein is CASSQATGATNEKLFF. The CDR3 bases are TGCGCCAGCAGCCAAGCCACCGGGGCAACTAATGAAAAACTGTTTTTT.

This clonotype was counted ten times or more. The chain joins TRBV24-1 to TRBJ2-1; 9 bases line up with TRBD2. Germline V gene sequence: CDR1 KGHDR, CDR2 SFDVKD. Unmatched junction bases numbered 11, after V lost 5 bases and J lost 7 bases. The CDR3 runs to 16 residues. The DNA of the CDR3 is TGTGCCACCAGTGTGGGTAGCGGGAGCCCGGGGAATGAGCAGTTCTTC. Translating it yields CATSVGSGSPGNEQFF.

This clonotype was detected a few times. DNA for the CDR3: TGCAGCGTCGCCTCCGACAGGGTGAACACTGAAGCTTTCTTT. Its translation: CSVASDRVNTEAFF. This rearrangement joins TRBV29-1 to TRBJ1-1; 7 positions agree with TRBD1. The length of the CDR3 is 14 residues. Trimming at V came to 6 bases and at J to 0 bases, leaving 7 bases not matched to a gene. Germline V gene sequence: CDR1 SQVTM, CDR2 ANQGSEA.

The chain has TRBV20-1 and TRBJ2-6, with 8 bases that match TRBD1. Germline CDR1 DFQATT, CDR2 SNEGSKA (reference sequence). The CDR3 is 18 amino acids. V trimming: 0 bases; J trimming: 1 base; junction bases outside the gene matches: 8. In nucleotides, the CDR3 is TGCAGTGCTAGAGATCGTCGGACAGGGTTTTCTGGGGCCAACGTCCTGACTTTC. Translating it yields CSARDRRTGFSGANVLTF.

The V gene is TRBV10-3, the J gene TRBJ2-2; 8 positions match TRBD1. In germline, CDR1 is ENHRY, CDR2 SYGVKD. V lost 4 bases, J lost 6 bases, and 7 bases stayed unmatched. CDR3 length equals 15 residues. The CDR3: CAISGRTGYSGELFF. CDR3 bases: TGTGCCATCAGTGGGCGGACAGGGTATTCCGGGGAGCTGTTTTTT.

The chain has TRBV6-5 and TRBJ2-1; 8 positions match TRBD1. Germline V CDR1 and CDR2: MNHEY, SVGAGI. V lost 4 bases and J lost 3; bases outside the gene matches: 14. The length of the CDR3 is 18 residues. CDR3 sequence reads: CASSSLGYRGTFYNEQFF. The CDR3 nucleotides are TGTGCCAGCAGTTCCCTAGGATACAGGGGGACCTTCTACAATGAGCAGTTCTTC.

There are a few counts of this clonotype. The CDR3 sequence: CASSYSMGGEQYF. The CDR3 DNA is TGTGCCAGCAGTTACTCGATGGGGGGCGAGCAGTACTTC. The rearrangement links TRBV6-2 or TRBV6-3 to TRBJ2-7, with D tentatively TRBD2 (6 bases). Per the germline V gene, CDR1 is MNHEY and CDR2 is SVGEGT. Trimming removed 0 bases from V and 6 bases from J, with 9 bases in between. This CDR3 contains 13 residues.

This clonotype was counted a few times. The chain joins TRBV7-9 to TRBJ2-5; TRBD1 matches 7 bases. Germline V gene data show CDR1 as SEHNR and CDR2 as FQNEAQ (reference sequence). The CDR3 covers 13 residues. The V gene end was trimmed by 5 bases and the J gene end by 4 bases; junction bases not matched to a gene: 4. This CDR3 is CASSGSGGETQYF. CDR3 bases: TGTGCCAGCAGCGGTTCAGGGGGAGAGACCCAGTACTTC. Full variable domain (remainder filled in from reference TRBV7-9 and TRBJ2-5): DTGVSQNPRHKITKRGQNVTFRCDPISEHNRLYWYRQTLGQGPEFLTYFQNEAQLEKSRLLSDRFSAERPKGSFSTLEIQRTEQGDSAMYLCASSGSGGETQYFGPGTRLLVL.

A note on this clonotype: A single base separates this from a much larger clone, so it may be a read error. This rearrangement joins TRBV28 to TRBJ2-4; 12 nucleotides agree with TRBD2. The CDR3 totals 17 residues. The germline gives CDR1 MDHEN, CDR2 SYDVKM. The CDR3 here is CASSLWTSGMPKNIQYF. CDR3 nucleotide sequence: TGTGCCAGCAGTCTATGGACTAGCGGGATGCCCAAAAACATTCAGTACTTC.